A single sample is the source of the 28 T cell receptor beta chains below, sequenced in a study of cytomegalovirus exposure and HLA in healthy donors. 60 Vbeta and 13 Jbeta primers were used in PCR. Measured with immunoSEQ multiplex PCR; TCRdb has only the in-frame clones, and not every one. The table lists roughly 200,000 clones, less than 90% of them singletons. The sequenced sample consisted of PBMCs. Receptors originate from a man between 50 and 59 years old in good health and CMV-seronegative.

CDR3 bases: TGTGCCAGCAGTTCTTTCCCCCAGGGGAACACCGGGGAGCTGTTTTTT. As protein: CASSSFPQGNTGELFF. The chain is built from TRBV28 and TRBJ2-2; TRBD1 might be the D (5 bases). The CDR3 is made up of 16 amino acids. Germline assignment: CDR1 MDHEN and CDR2 SYDVKM. The V end was cut by 4 bases, the J end by 1 base, with 13 bases between. Drawing the rest from reference TRBV28 and TRBJ2-2, the complete variable domain is DVKVTQSSRYLVKRTGEKVFLECVQDMDHENMFWYRQDPGLGLRLIYFSYDVKMKEKGDIPEGYSVSREKKERFSLILESASTNQTSMYLCASSSFPQGNTGELFFGEGSRLTVL.

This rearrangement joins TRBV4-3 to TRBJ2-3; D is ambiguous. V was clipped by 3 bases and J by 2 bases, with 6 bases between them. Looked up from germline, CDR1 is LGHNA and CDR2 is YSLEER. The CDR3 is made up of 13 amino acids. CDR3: CASSQGHTDTQYF. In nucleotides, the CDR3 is TGCGCCAGCAGCCAGGGCCACACAGATACGCAGTATTTT.

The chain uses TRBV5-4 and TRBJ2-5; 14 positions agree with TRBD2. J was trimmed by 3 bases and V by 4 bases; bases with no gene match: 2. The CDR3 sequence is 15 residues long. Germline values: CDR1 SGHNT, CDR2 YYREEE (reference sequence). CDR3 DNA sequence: TGTGCCAGCAGCCGGACTAGCGGGGGGAAAGAGACCCAGTACTTC. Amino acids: CASSRTSGGKETQYF.

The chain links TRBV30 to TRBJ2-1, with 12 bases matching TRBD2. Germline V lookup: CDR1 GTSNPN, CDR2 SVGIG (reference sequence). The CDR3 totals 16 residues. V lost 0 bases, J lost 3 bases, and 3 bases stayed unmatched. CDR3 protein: CAWSVPLAGGYNEQFF. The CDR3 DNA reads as TGTGCCTGGAGTGTACCACTAGCGGGAGGCTACAATGAGCAGTTCTTC.

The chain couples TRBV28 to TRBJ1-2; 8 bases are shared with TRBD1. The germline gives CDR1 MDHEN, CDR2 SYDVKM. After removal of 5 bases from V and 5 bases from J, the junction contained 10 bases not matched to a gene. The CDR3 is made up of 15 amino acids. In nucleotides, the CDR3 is TGTGCCAGCAGTCCTCCAGACAGGGGAGGATATGGCTACACCTTC. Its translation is CASSPPDRGGYGYTF.

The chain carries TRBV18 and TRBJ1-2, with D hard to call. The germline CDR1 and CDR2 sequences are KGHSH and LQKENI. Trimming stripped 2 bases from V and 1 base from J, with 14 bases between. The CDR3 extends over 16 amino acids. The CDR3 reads CASSPTLQQVNYGYTF. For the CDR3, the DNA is TGTGCCAGCTCACCAACCCTGCAGCAGGTTAACTATGGCTACACCTTC.

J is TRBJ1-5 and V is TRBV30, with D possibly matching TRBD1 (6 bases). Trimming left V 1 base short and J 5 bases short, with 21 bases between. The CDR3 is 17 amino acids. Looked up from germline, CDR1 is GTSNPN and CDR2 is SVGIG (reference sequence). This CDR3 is CAWSAGGAPTGHQPQHF. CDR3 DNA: TGTGCCTGGAGTGCCGGGGGGGCTCCTACCGGTCATCAGCCCCAGCATTTT.

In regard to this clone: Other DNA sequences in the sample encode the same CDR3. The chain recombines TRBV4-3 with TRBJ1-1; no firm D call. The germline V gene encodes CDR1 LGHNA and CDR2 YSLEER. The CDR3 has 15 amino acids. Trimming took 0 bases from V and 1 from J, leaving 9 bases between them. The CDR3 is CASSQDLPGNTEAFF. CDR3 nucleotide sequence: TGCGCCAGCAGCCAAGATCTGCCGGGGAACACTGAAGCTTTCTTT.

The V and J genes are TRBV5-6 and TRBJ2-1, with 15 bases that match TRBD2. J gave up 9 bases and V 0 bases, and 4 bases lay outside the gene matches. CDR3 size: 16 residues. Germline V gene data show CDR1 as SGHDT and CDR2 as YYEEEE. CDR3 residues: CASSLGTSGRATEQFF. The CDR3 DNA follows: TGTGCCAGCAGCTTGGGGACTAGCGGGAGGGCCACTGAGCAGTTCTTC.

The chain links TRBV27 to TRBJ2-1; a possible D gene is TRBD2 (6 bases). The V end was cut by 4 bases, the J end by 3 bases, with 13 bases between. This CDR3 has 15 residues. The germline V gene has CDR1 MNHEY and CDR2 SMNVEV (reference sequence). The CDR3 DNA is TGTGCCAGCAGTTCGTCTTTTAGCGGCTACAATGAGCAGTTCTTC. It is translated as CASSSSFSGYNEQFF.

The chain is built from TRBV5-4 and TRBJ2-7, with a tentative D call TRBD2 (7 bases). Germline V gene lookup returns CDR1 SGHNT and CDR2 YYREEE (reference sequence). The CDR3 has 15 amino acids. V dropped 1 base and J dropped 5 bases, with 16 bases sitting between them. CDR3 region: CASSLLSGGNHEQYF. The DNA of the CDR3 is TGTGCCAGCAGCTTGTTATCGGGGGGCAACCACGAGCAGTACTTC.

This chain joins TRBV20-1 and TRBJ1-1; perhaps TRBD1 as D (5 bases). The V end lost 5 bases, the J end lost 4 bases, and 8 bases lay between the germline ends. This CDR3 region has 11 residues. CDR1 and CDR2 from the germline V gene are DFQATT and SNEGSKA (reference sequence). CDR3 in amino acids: CSAGGGTEAFF. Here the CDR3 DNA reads TGCAGTGCTGGGGGGGGCACTGAAGCTTTCTTT.

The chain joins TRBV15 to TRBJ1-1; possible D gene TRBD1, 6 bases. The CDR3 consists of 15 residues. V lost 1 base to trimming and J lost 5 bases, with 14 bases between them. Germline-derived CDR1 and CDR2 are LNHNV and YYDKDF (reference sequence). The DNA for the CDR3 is TGTGCCACCAGCAGAGTTGGGGGCCTCGGGACTGAAGCTTTCTTT. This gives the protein CATSRVGGLGTEAFF.

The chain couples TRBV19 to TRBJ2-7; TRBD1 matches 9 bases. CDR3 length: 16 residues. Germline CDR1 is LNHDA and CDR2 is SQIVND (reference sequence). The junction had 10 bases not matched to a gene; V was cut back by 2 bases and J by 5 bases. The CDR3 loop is CASSITPGTGIHEQYF. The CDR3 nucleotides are TGTGCCAGTAGTATAACCCCCGGGACAGGGATCCACGAGCAGTACTTC.

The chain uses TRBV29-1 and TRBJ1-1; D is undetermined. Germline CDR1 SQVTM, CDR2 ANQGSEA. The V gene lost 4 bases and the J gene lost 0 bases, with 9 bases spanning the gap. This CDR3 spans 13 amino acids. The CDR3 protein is CSVVLQMNTEAFF. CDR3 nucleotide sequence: TGCAGCGTTGTTTTACAAATGAACACTGAAGCTTTCTTT.

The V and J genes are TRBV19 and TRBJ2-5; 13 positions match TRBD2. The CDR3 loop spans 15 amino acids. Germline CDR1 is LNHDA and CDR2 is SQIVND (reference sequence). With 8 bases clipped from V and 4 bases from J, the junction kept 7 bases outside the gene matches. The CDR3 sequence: CASGLAGDQRETQYF. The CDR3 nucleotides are TGTGCCAGTGGACTAGCGGGAGATCAGAGAGAGACCCAGTACTTC.

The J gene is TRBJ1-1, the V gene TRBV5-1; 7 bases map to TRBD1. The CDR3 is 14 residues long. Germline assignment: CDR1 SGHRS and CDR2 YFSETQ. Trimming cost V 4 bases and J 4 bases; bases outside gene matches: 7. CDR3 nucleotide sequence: TGCGCCAGCAGCCCTGGAAGACAGGGCACTGAAGCTTTCTTT. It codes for CASSPGRQGTEAFF.

The DNA for the CDR3 is TGTGCCAGCAGAAGGCTAGCGGGAGTAACCGGGGAGCTGTTTTTT. Protein: CASRRLAGVTGELFF. This chain uses TRBV2 with TRBJ2-2; 10 nucleotides align to TRBD2. The CDR3 sequence is 15 residues long. The V and J ends lost 6 bases and 5 bases, in that order; junction bases with no gene match: 6. Germline V gives CDR1 SNHLY, CDR2 FYNNEI.

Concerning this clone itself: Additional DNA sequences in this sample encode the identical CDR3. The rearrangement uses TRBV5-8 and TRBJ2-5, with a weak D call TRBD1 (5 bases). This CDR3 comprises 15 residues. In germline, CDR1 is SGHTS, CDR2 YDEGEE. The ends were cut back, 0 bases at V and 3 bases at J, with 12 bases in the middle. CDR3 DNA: TGTGCCAGCAGCTTGGCCCACGCAGGGAAAGAGACCCAGTACTTC. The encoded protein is CASSLAHAGKETQYF. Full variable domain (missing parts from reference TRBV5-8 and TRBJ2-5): EAGVTQSPTHLIKTRGQQATLRCSPISGHTSVYWYQQALGLGLQFLLWYDEGEERNRGNFPPRFSGRQFPNYSSELNVNALELEDSALYLCASSLAHAGKETQYFGPGTRLLVL.

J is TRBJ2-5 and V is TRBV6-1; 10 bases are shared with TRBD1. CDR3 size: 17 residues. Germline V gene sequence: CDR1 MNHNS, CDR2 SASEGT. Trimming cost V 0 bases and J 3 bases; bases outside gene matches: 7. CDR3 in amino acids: CASSEAPGQGLEETQYF. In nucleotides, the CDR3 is TGTGCCAGCAGTGAAGCCCCGGGACAGGGGTTGGAAGAGACCCAGTACTTC.

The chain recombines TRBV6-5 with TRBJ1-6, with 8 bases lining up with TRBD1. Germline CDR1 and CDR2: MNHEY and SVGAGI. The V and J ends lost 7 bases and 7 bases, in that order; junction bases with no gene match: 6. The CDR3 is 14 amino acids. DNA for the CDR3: TGTGCCAGCATCTCGGGACAGGCGAATTCACCCCTCCACTTT. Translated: CASISGQANSPLHF.

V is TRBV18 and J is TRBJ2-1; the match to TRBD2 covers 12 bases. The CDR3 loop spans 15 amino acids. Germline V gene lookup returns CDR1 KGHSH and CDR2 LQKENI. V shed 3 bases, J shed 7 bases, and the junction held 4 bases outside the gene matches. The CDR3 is CASSPGLAGLNEQFF. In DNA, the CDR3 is TGTGCCAGCTCACCGGGACTAGCGGGTTTAAATGAGCAGTTCTTC.

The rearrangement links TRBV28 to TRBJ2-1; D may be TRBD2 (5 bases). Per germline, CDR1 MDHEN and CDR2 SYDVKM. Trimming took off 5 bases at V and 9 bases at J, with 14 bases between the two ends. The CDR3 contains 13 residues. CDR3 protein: CASSPPGESEQFF. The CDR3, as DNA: TGTGCCAGCAGTCCTCCTGGGGAGAGTGAGCAGTTCTTC. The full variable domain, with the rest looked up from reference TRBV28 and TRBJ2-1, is DVKVTQSSRYLVKRTGEKVFLECVQDMDHENMFWYRQDPGLGLRLIYFSYDVKMKEKGDIPEGYSVSREKKERFSLILESASTNQTSMYLCASSPPGESEQFFGPGTRLTVL.

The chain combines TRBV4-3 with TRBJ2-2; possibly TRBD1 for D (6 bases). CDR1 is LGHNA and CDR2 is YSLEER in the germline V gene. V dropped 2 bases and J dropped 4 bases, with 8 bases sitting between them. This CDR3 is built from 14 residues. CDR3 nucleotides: TGCGCCAGCAGCCAACAGGGGAGCACCGGGGAGCTGTTTTTT. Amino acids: CASSQQGSTGELFF.

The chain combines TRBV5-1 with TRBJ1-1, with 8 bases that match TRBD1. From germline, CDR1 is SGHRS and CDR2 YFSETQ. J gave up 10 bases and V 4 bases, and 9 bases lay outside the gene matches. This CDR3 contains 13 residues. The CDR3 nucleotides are TGCGCCAGCAGCACCACAGGGGGTATGGTAGCTTTCTTT. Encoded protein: CASSTTGGMVAFF.

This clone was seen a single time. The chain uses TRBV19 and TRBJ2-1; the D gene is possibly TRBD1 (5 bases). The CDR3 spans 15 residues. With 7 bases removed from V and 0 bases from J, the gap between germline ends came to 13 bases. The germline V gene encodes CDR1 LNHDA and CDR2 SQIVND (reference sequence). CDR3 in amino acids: CASKWGRSSYNEQFF. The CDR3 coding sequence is TGTGCCAGTAAATGGGGCCGGAGCTCCTACAATGAGCAGTTCTTC.

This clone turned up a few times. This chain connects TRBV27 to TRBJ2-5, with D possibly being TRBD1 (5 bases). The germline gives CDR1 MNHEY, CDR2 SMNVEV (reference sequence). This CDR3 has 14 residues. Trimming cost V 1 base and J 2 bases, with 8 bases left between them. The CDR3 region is CASSLLGRQETQYF. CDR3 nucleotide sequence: TGTGCCAGCAGTTTATTGGGGCGGCAAGAGACCCAGTACTTC.

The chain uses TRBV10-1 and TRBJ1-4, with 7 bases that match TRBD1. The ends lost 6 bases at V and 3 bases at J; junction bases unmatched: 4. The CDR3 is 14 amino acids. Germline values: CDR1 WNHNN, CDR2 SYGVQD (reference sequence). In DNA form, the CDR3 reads TGCGCCAGCAGGGAGGGGGCCCCTAATGAAAAACTGTTTTTT. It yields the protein CASREGAPNEKLFF.